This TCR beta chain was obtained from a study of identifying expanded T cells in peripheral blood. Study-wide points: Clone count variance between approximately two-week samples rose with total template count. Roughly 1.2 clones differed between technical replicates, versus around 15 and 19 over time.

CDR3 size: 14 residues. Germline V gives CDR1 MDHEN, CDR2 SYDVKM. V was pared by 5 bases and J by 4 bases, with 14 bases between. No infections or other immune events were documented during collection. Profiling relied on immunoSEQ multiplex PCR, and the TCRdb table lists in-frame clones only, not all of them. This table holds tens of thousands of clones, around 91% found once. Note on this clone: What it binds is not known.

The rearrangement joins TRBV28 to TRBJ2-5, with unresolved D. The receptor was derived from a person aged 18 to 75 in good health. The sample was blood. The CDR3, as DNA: TGTGCCAGCAGTCCTAAACTGAGAATAGAGACCCAGTACTTC. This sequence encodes CASSPKLRIETQYF.